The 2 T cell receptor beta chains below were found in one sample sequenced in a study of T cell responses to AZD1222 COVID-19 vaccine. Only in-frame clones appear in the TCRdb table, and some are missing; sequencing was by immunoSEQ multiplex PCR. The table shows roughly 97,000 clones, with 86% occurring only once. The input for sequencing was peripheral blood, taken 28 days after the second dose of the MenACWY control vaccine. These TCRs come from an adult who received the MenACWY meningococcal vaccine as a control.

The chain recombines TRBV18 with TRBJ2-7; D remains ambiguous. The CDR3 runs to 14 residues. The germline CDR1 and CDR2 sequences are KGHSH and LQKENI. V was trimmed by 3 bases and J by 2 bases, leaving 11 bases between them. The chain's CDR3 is CASSPRTVAYEQYF. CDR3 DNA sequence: TGTGCCAGCTCACCGCGGACGGTGGCCTACGAGCAGTACTTC. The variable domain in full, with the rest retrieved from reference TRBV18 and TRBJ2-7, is NAGVMQNPRHLVRRRGQEARLRCSPMKGHSHVYWYRQLPEEGLKFMVYLQKENIIDESGMPKERFSAEFPKEGPSILRIQQVVRGDSAAYFCASSPRTVAYEQYFGPGTRLTVT.

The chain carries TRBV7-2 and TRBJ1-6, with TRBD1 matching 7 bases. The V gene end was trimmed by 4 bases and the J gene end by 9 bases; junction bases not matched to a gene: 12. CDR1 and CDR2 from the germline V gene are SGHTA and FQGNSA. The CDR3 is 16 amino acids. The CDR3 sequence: CASSSLRQGSGSPLHF. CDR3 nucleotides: TGTGCCAGCAGCTCCCTCCGACAGGGAAGCGGTTCACCCCTCCACTTT.